This TCR beta chain originates from a study of early T cells in non-severe SARS-CoV-2 infection. Study overall: Whole-blood bulk RNA, unsorted, was sequenced, and chains were unpaired.

This clonotype has only one observation. Its antigen is still unknown. Findings and caveats of the study: Matching against VDJdb likely underestimated virus-specific expansions, favoring anti-spike CD8.

Looked up from germline, CDR1 is DFQATT and CDR2 is SNEGSKA (reference sequence). J was trimmed by 2 bases and V by 1 base; bases with no gene match: 3. The CDR3 loop spans 16 amino acids. Separate cDNA molecules each had unique molecular identifiers attached to them. TCRdb independently ran MiXCR on the 5' RACE reads; one entry per CDR3 protein. The sample holds some 70,000 distinct CDR3 sequences, 8% to 9.5% seen once. Specimen: whole blood. The receptor was isolated from an adult who was a healthcare worker with PCR-confirmed SARS-CoV-2 infection or an uninfected control (not recorded which). This chain connects TRBV20-1 to TRBJ2-7, with 15 bases that match TRBD2. This CDR3 is CSARGTSGRDAYEQYF. The CDR3 coding sequence is TGCAGTGCTAGAGGGACTAGCGGGAGGGATGCCTACGAGCAGTACTTC.